These T cell receptor beta chains were read from a single sample in a study of identical twins. Each CDR3 protein gets one entry after TCRdb re-called the 5' RACE reads with MiXCR. Among some 240,000 distinct CDR3 sequences listed, roughly a tenth were seen once. Sequencing was performed on memory T cells sorted from blood. The source of these receptors is a man over 45 in good health. CDR3s include the opening cysteine and the closing phenylalanine or tryptophan. A D gene is named only where the DNA matches it firmly. Not all rows give a size; the values are once, few, many and, for expanded clones, a class.

V gene	CDR3 length	D gene	J gene	clone size	CDR3 protein	CDR3 DNA
TRBV20-1	14	TRBD2	TRBJ2-7	.	CSARSSGGIYEQYF	TGCAGTGCTAGGTCGTCGGGGGGGATCTACGAGCAGTACTTC
TRBV7-9	16	.	TRBJ1-3	.	CASSPLLGSSGNTIYF	TGTGCCAGCAGCCCGCTTTTGGGATCCTCTGGAAACACCATATATTTT
TRBV7-2	14	.	TRBJ2-7	many	CASTLTGSSGEQYF	TGTGCCAGCACCCTCACGGGGTCTAGTGGTGAGCAGTACTTC
TRBV11-2	14	.	TRBJ1-1	.	CASSMSTGNTEAFF	TGTGCCAGCAGCATGTCGACAGGGAACACTGAAGCTTTCTTT
TRBV28	15	.	TRBJ2-6	few	CASSFGGPGANVLTF	TGTGCCAGCAGTTTCGGAGGGCCCGGGGCCAACGTCCTGACTTTC
TRBV20-1	14	TRBD1	TRBJ1-5	many	CSAMQDRVLQPQHF	TGCAGTGCGATGCAGGACAGGGTTCTTCAGCCCCAGCATTTT
TRBV4-3	16	.	TRBJ2-3	few	CASSQLYGQRTDTQYF	TGCGCCAGCAGCCAACTATATGGACAGCGCACAGATACGCAGTATTTT
TRBV12-3/TRBV12-4	15	.	TRBJ1-6	.	CASSPLTQSSSPLHF	TGTGCCAGCAGTCCACTGACCCAAAGCTCGTCACCCCTCCACTTT
TRBV28	14	TRBD1	TRBJ1-2	.	CASSPYRGNYGYTF	TGTGCCAGCAGCCCCTACAGGGGTAACTATGGCTACACCTTC
TRBV6-2/TRBV6-3	15	TRBD2	TRBJ2-3	few	CASSSLSGGADTQYF	TGTGCCAGCAGTTCCCTCTCCGGGGGGGCAGATACGCAGTATTTT
TRBV5-1	14	TRBD1	TRBJ2-7	many	CASSLGQGLYEQYF	TGCGCCAGCAGCTTAGGACAGGGTCTCTACGAGCAGTACTTC
TRBV7-2	14	TRBD1	TRBJ2-7	.	CASSADRFPYEQYF	TGTGCCAGCAGCGCGGACAGGTTCCCCTACGAGCAGTACTTC
TRBV19	20	TRBD2	TRBJ2-3	few	CASSTRGPSGLAVSTDTQYF	TGTGCCAGTAGTACCAGGGGGCCCTCGGGACTAGCGGTCAGCACAGATACGCAGTATTTT
TRBV4-3	16	.	TRBJ2-7	many	CASSPGRGGRSYEQYF	TGCGCCAGCAGCCCGGGGCGTGGGGGGCGCTCCTACGAGCAGTACTTC
TRBV5-6	16	TRBD1	TRBJ1-1	few	CASSLGQGGMNTEAFF	TGTGCCAGCAGCTTGGGACAGGGGGGGATGAACACTGAAGCTTTCTTT
TRBV6-5	18	TRBD2	TRBJ2-1	many	CASSYSPGGRGSYNEQFF	TGTGCCAGCAGTTACTCACCAGGCGGGAGGGGATCCTACAATGAGCAGTTCTTC
TRBV7-8	16	.	TRBJ2-5	many	CASSLLSVAGQETQYF	TGTGCCAGCAGCTTACTAAGTGTAGCAGGGCAAGAGACCCAGTACTTC
TRBV18	14	TRBD2	TRBJ2-7	many	CASSPRSGVYEQYF	TGTGCCAGCTCACCTCGGAGCGGGGTCTACGAGCAGTACTTC
TRBV27	14	.	TRBJ2-1	.	CASSTAVPANEQFF	TGTGCCAGCAGTACAGCGGTCCCGGCCAATGAGCAGTTCTTC
TRBV5-1	16	TRBD2	TRBJ2-5	few	CASSPWTSGGQETQYF	TGCGCCAGCAGCCCCTGGACTAGCGGGGGGCAAGAGACCCAGTACTTC
TRBV20-1	12	.	TRBJ1-2	.	CSADTGSYGYTF	TGCAGTGCCGACACGGGGAGCTATGGCTACACCTTC
TRBV12-3/TRBV12-4	14	.	TRBJ2-7	.	CASSPGWATYEQYF	TGTGCCAGCAGCCCCGGGTGGGCAACCTACGAGCAGTACTTC
TRBV29-1	14	.	TRBJ2-1	.	CSVANGATYNEQFF	TGCAGCGTTGCAAACGGGGCAACCTACAATGAGCAGTTCTTC
TRBV11-2	13	.	TRBJ2-5	.	CASSLSTEETQYF	TGTGCCAGCAGCTTAAGCACGGAAGAGACCCAGTACTTC
TRBV18	16	.	TRBJ2-7	many	CASSPPGSPDLGGLKF	TGTGCCAGCTCACCACCGGGTTCGCCGGACCTCGGAGGCTTAAAATTC
TRBV6-2/TRBV6-3	16	.	TRBJ1-5	many	CASSRGWGGTNQPQHF	TGTGCCAGCAGCCGTGGATGGGGGGGCACCAATCAGCCCCAGCATTTT
TRBV5-1	14	TRBD1	TRBJ2-5	.	CASRYGTGEETQYF	TGCGCCAGCAGGTACGGGACAGGGGAAGAGACCCAGTACTTC
TRBV5-6	12	.	TRBJ2-4	many	CASSFATNIQYF	TGTGCCAGCAGCTTCGCAACAAACATTCAGTACTTC
TRBV15	14	.	TRBJ1-2	.	CATSRDEGYYGYTF	TGTGCCACCAGCAGAGATGAGGGGTACTATGGCTACACCTTC
TRBV7-3	13	.	TRBJ1-1	many	CASSPSTNTEAFF	TGTGCCAGCAGCCCTTCGACGAACACTGAAGCTTTCTTT
TRBV14	14	.	TRBJ1-1	.	CASSPGRTNTEAFF	TGTGCCAGCAGCCCCGGGAGAACGAACACTGAAGCTTTCTTT
TRBV7-3	16	TRBD2	TRBJ2-5	many	CASSSGLAGDQETQYF	TGTGCCAGCAGCTCCGGACTAGCGGGAGACCAAGAGACCCAGTACTTC
TRBV4-1	16	.	TRBJ2-7	.	CASSQDTQRVTYEQYF	TGCGCCAGCAGCCAAGATACCCAGCGCGTTACCTACGAGCAGTACTTC
TRBV19	15	.	TRBJ1-6	.	CASSIFGGADSPLHF	TGTGCCAGTAGTATCTTTGGGGGCGCCGATTCACCCCTCCACTTT
TRBV20-1	15	TRBD2	TRBJ2-7	.	CSATGGAGVINEQYF	TGCAGTGCTACAGGAGGGGCGGGAGTGATCAACGAGCAGTACTTC
TRBV6-2/TRBV6-3	21	TRBD2	TRBJ2-2	.	CASSYSIGLAGGSSNTGELFF	TGTGCCAGCAGTTACTCGATAGGACTAGCGGGGGGGAGTTCAAACACCGGGGAGCTGTTTTTT
TRBV6-2/TRBV6-3	14	TRBD1	TRBJ1-2	.	CASSYGGQGTGYTF	TGTGCCAGCAGTTACGGAGGACAGGGGACCGGCTACACCTTC
TRBV20-1	18	.	TRBJ1-1	few	CSARGQGIWGRRDTEAFF	TGCAGTGCTAGAGGCCAAGGGATATGGGGACGGCGCGACACTGAAGCTTTCTTT
TRBV12-3/TRBV12-4	13	.	TRBJ2-3	.	CASSLRSTDTQYF	TGTGCCAGCAGTTTACGGAGCACAGATACGCAGTATTTT
TRBV5-1	15	.	TRBJ2-5	few	CASSSRGQGGETQYF	TGCGCCAGCAGCTCCCGAGGGCAAGGAGGAGAGACCCAGTACTTC
TRBV6-5	14	.	TRBJ1-1	.	CASSYLQGNTEAFF	TGTGCCAGCAGTTACTTACAGGGGAACACTGAAGCTTTCTTT
TRBV6-2/TRBV6-3	17	.	TRBJ2-1	many	CASRKGVVGHSINEQFF	TGTGCCAGCAGGAAGGGGGTAGTGGGCCACTCCATCAATGAGCAGTTCTTC
TRBV20-1	10	.	TRBJ2-7	.	CAFSTNEQYF	TGCGCCTTCTCCACCAACGAGCAGTACTTC
TRBV11-1	14	.	TRBJ2-7	.	CASSFSQGFYEQYF	TGTGCCAGCAGCTTCAGCCAGGGGTTTTACGAGCAGTACTTC
TRBV18	16	TRBD2	TRBJ2-2	many	CASSRSSGATSGELFF	TGTGCCAGCTCCCGTTCTAGCGGAGCCACGTCCGGGGAGCTGTTTTTT
TRBV5-7	14	TRBD2	TRBJ2-7	many	CASRVAGGPNEQYF	TGTGCCAGCAGAGTAGCGGGAGGCCCGAACGAGCAGTACTTC
TRBV5-1	16	TRBD1	TRBJ1-1	many	CASSSPRGLANTEAFF	TGCGCCAGCAGCTCACCCAGGGGGCTCGCGAACACTGAAGCTTTCTTT
TRBV20-1	14	.	TRBJ2-3	many	CSADGLGSTDTQYF	TGCAGTGCTGACGGACTGGGGAGCACAGATACGCAGTATTTT
TRBV12-3/TRBV12-4	21	TRBD2	TRBJ2-6	many	CASSLILRGGVFSSGANVLTF	TGTGCCAGCAGTTTGATTCTGCGCGGGGGGGTCTTTTCTTCTGGGGCCAACGTCCTGACTTTC
TRBV11-2	15	.	TRBJ2-2	few	CASSLDRIDTGELFF	TGTGCCAGCAGCTTAGATCGGATAGACACCGGGGAGCTGTTTTTT
TRBV28	14	TRBD1	TRBJ2-5	few	CASSFAQGQETQYF	TGTGCCAGCAGTTTTGCACAGGGGCAAGAGACCCAGTACTTC
TRBV7-9	14	.	TRBJ2-3	many	CASSLAASGDTQYF	TGTGCCAGCAGCTTAGCGGCATCAGGGGATACGCAGTATTTT
TRBV4-3	17	TRBD1	TRBJ2-6	few	CASSGDSPYSGANVLTF	TGCGCCAGCAGCGGGGACAGTCCCTACTCTGGGGCCAACGTCCTGACTTTC
TRBV4-2	13	.	TRBJ2-7	many	CASSQDWGSEQYF	TGTGCCAGCAGCCAAGATTGGGGGAGCGAGCAGTACTTC
TRBV25-1	17	TRBD1	TRBJ2-7	few	CASSVGYPGQASYEQYF	TGTGCCAGCAGTGTCGGTTATCCGGGACAGGCGTCCTACGAGCAGTACTTC
TRBV18	13	.	TRBJ2-7	many	CASSPRGSDEQYF	TGTGCCAGCTCACCCCGGGGTAGCGACGAGCAGTACTTC
TRBV5-5	16	.	TRBJ2-7	many	CASSLAQGTRAYEQYF	TGTGCCAGCAGCTTGGCCCAGGGTACGAGGGCCTACGAGCAGTACTTC
TRBV6-2/TRBV6-3	17	.	TRBJ1-5	.	CASSYKGFQGHYQPQHF	TGTGCCAGCAGTTACAAGGGTTTCCAGGGCCATTATCAGCCCCAGCATTTT
TRBV24-1	16	TRBD1	TRBJ2-2	few	CATSDLRQGDTGELFF	TGTGCCACCAGTGATTTACGGCAGGGGGACACCGGGGAGCTGTTTTTT